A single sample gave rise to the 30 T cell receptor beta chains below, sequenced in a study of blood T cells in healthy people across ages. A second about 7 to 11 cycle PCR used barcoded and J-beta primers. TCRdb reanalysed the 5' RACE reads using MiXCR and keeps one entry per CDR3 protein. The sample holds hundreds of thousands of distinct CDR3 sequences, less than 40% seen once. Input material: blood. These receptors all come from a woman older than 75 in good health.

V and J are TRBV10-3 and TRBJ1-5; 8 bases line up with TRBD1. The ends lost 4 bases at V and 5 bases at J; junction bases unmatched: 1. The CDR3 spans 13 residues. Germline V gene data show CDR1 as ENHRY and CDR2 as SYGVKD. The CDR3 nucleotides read TGTGCCATCAGTGGGACAGGGTATCAGCCCCAGCATTTT. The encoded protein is CAISGTGYQPQHF.

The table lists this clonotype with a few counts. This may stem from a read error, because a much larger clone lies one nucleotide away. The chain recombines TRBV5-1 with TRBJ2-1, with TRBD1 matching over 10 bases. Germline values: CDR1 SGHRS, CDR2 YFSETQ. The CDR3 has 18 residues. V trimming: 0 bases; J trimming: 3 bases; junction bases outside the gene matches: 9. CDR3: CASSLVWQGTGDYNEQFF. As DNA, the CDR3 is TGCGCCAGCAGCTTGGTCTGGCAAGGGACAGGGGACTACAATGAGCAGTTCTTC.

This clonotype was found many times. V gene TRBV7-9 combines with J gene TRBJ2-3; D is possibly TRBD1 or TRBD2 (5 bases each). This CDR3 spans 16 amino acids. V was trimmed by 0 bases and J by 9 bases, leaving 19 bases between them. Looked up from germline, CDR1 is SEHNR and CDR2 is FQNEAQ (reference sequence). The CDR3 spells CASSLARGTVQNTQYF. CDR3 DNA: TGTGCCAGCAGCTTAGCCAGAGGGACGGTCCAGAACACGCAGTATTTT.

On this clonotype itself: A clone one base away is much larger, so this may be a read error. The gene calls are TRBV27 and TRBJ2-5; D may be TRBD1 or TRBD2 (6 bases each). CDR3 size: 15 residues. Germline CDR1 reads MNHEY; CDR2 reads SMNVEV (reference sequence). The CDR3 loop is CASSSWRRRGETRYF. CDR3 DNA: TGTGCCAGCAGTTCTTGGCGAAGGAGGGGGGAGACCCGGTACTTC.

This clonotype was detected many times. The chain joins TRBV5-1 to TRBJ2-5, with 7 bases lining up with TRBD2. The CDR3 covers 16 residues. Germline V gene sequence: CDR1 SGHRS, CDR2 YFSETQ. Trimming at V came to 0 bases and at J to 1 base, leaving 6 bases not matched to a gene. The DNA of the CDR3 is TGCGCCAGCAGCTTGGTAGGACGCGGGGGCCAAGAGACCCAGTACTTC. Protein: CASSLVGRGGQETQYF.

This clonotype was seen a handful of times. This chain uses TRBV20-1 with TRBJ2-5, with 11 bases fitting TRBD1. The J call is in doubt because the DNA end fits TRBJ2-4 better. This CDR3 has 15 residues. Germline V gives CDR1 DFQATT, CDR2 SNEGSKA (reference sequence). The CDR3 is CSAPDRGRSENIQYF. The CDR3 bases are TGCAGTGCGCCGGACAGGGGGCGCTCGGAGAACATTCAGTACTTC.

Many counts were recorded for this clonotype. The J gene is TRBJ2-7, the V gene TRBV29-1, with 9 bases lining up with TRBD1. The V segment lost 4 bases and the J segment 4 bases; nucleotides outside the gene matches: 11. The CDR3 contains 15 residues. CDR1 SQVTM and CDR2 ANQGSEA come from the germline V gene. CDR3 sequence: CSVARGDRDPYEQYF. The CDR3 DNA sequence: TGCAGCGTTGCTAGGGGGGACAGGGATCCGTACGAGCAGTACTTC.

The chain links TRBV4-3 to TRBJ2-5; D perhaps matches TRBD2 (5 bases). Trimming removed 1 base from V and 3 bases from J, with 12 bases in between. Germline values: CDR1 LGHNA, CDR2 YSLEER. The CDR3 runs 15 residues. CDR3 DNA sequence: TGCGCCAGCAGCCAAGTAGGCGACGGGAAAGAGACCCAGTACTTC. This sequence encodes CASSQVGDGKETQYF.

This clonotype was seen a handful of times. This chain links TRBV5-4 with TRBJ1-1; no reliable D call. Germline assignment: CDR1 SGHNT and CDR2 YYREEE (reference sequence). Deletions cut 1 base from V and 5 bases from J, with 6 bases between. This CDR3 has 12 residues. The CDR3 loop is CASSLLQTEAFF. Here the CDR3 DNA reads TGTGCCAGCAGCTTGCTACAGACTGAAGCTTTCTTT.

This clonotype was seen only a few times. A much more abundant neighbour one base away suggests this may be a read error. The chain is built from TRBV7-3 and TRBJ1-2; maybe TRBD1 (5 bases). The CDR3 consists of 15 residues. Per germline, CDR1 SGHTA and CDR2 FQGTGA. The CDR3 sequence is CAGSVEPGGRYGYTF. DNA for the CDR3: TGTGCCGGCAGCGTTGAACCGGGGGGGAGATATGGCTACACCTTC.

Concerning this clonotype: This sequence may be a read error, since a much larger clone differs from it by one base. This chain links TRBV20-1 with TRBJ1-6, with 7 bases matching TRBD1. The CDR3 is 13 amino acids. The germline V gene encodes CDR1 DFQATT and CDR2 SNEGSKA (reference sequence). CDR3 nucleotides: TGCAGTGCAGGGGGCCAAAGTGGAAGTCCCCTCTACTTT. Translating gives CSAGGQSGSPLYF.

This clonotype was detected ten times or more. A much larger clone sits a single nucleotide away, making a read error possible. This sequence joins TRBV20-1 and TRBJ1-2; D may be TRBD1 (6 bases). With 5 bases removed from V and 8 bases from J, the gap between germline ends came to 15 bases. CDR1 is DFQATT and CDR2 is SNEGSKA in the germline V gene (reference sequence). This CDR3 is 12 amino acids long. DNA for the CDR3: TGCAGTGCTTGGGGGCAGTGTGGCGGCTACACCTTC. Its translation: CSAWGQCGGYTF.

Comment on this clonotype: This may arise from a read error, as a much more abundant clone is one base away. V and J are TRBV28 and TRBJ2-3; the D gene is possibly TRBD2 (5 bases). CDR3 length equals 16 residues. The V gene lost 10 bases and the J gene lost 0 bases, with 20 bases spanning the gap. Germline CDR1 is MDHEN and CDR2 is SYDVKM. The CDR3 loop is CANNSPTAASTDTQYF. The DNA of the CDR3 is TGTGCCAACAACTCACCCACAGCGGCTAGCACAGATACGCAGTATTTT.

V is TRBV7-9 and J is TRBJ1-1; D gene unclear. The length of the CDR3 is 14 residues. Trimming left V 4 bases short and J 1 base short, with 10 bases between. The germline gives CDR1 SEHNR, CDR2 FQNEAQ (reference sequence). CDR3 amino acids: CASSSIIRNTEAFF. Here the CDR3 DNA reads TGTGCCAGCAGCTCTATTATAAGGAACACTGAAGCTTTCTTT.

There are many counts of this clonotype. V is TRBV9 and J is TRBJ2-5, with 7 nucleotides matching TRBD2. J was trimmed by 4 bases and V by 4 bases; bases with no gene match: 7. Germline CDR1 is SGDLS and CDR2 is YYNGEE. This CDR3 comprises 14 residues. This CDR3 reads CASSSGLVGETQYF. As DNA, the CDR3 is TGTGCCAGCAGCTCCGGACTAGTCGGAGAGACCCAGTACTTC.

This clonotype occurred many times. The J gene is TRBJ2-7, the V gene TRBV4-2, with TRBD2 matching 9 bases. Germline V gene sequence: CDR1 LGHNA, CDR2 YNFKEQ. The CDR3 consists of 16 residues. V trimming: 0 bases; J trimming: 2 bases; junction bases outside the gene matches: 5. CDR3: CASSQDLQRGAYEQYF. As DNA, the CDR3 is TGTGCCAGCAGCCAAGATTTACAGCGGGGGGCCTACGAGCAGTACTTC.

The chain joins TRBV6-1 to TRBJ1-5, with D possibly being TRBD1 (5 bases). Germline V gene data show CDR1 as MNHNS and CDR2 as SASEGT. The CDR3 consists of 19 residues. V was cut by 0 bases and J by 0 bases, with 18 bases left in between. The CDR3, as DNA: TGTGCCAGCAGTGAAGCGCTTTGGGGAGGGGCGTTTAGCAATCAGCCCCAGCATTTT. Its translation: CASSEALWGGAFSNQPQHF.

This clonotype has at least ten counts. CDR3 DNA: TGTGCCTGGACAGGGACCTATGGCTACACCTTC. Its translation: CAWTGTYGYTF. The rearrangement uses TRBV30 and TRBJ1-2, with D maybe TRBD1 (5 bases). V was shortened by 4 bases and J by 4 bases, with 7 bases between the two germline ends. Germline assignment: CDR1 GTSNPN and CDR2 SVGIG (reference sequence). The CDR3 is made up of 11 amino acids. The full variable domain, completed using reference TRBV30 and TRBJ1-2, is SQTIHQWPATLVQPVGSPLSLECTVEGTSNPNLYWYRQAAGRGLQLLFYSVGIGQISSEVPQNLSASRPQDRQFILSSKKLLLSDSGFYLCAWTGTYGYTFGSGTRLTVV.

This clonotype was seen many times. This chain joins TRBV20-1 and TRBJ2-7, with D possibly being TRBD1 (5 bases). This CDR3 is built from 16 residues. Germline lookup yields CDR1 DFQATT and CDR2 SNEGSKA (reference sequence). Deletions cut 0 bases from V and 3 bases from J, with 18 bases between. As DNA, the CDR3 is TGCAGTGCTAGAGATATTCTACTACAGGCGCACTACGAGCAGTACTTC. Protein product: CSARDILLQAHYEQYF.

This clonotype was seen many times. CDR3 region: CAISEAETSGGTDTQYF. DNA for the CDR3: TGTGCCATCAGTGAGGCTGAGACTAGCGGGGGCACAGATACGCAGTATTTT. This chain joins TRBV10-3 and TRBJ2-3, with 11 bases aligning to TRBD2. Trimming at V came to 2 bases and at J to 1 base, leaving 5 bases not matched to a gene. Germline V gene data show CDR1 as ENHRY and CDR2 as SYGVKD. This CDR3 is built from 17 residues.

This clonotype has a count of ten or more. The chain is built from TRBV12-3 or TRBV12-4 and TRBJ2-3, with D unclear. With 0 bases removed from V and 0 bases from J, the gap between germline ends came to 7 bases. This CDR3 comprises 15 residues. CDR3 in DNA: TGTGCCAGCAGTTTAGCCGATTCTAGCACAGATACGCAGTATTTT. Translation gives CASSLADSSTDTQYF.

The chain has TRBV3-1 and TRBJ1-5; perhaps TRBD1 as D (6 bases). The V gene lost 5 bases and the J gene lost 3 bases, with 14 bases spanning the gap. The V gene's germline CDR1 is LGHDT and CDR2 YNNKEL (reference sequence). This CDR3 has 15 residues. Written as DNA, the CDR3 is TGTGCCAGCAGCGAGTGGGGGGCGTACAATCAGCCCCAGCATTTT. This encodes CASSEWGAYNQPQHF.

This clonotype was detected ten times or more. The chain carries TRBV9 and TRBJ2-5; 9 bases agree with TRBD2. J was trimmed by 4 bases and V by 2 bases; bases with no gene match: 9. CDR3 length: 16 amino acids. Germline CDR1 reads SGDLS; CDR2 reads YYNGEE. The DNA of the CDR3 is TGTGCCAGCAGCGTGAGGGCGGGGGGGGGTGCAGAGACCCAGTACTTC. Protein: CASSVRAGGGAETQYF.

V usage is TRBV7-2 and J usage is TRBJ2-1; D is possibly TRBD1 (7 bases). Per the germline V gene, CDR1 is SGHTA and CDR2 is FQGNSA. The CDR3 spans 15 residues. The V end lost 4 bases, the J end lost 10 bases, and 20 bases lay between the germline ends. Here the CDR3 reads CASSSQTGTGYEQFF. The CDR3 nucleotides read TGTGCCAGCAGCTCTCAGACAGGGACTGGGTACGAGCAGTTCTTC.

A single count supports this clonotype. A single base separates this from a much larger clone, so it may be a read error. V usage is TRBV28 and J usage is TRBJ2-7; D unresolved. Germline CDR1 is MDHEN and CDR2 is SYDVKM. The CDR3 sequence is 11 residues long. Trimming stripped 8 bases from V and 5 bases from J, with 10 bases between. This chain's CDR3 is CASRPRDEQYF. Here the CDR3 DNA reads TGTGCCAGCCGTCCCCGGGACGAGCAGTACTTC.

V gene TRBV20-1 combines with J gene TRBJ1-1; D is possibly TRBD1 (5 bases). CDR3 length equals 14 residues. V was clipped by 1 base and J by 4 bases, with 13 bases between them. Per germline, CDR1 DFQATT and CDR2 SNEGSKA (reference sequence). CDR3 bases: TGCAGTGCTAGAGTGTCAGGGAAGACCACTGAAGCTTTCTTT. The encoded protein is CSARVSGKTTEAFF.

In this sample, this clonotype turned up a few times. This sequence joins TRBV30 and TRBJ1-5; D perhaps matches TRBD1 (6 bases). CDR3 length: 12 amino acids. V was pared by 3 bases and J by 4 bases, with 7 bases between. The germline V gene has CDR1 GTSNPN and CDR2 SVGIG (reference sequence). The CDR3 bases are TGTGCCTGGAGACAGGGTAATCAGCCCCAGCATTTT. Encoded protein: CAWRQGNQPQHF.

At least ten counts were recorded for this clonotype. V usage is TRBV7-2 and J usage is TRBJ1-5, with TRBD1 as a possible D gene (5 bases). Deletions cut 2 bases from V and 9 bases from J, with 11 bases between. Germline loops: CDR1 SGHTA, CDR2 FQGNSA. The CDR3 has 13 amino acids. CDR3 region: CASSLRLGAPQHF. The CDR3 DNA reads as TGTGCCAGCAGCTTACGATTAGGGGCGCCCCAGCATTTT. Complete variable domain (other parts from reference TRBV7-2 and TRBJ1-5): GAGVSQSPSNKVTEKGKDVELRCDPISGHTALYWYRQSLGQGLEFLIYFQGNSAPDKSGLPSDRFSAERTGGSVSTLTIQRTQQEDSAVYLCASSLRLGAPQHFGDGTRLSIL.

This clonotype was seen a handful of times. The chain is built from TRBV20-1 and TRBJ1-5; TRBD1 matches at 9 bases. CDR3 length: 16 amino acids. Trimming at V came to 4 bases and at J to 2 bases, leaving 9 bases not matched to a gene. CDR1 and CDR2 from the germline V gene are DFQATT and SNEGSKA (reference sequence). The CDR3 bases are TGCAGTGCTACCGGGACAGGGAATATTCGCAATCAGCCCCAGCATTTT. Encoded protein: CSATGTGNIRNQPQHF.

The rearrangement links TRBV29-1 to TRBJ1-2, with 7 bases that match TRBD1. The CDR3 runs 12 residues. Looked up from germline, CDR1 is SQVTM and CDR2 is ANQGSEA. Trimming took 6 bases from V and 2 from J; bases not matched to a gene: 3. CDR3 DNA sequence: TGCAGCGTCCTGGACAGGAACTATGGCTACACCTTC. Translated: CSVLDRNYGYTF. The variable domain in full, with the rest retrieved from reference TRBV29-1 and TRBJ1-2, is SAVISQKPSRDICQRGTSLTIQCQVDSQVTMMFWYRQQPGQSLTLIATANQGSEATYESGFVIDKFPISRPNLTFSTLTVSNMSPEDSSIYLCSVLDRNYGYTFGSGTRLTVV.